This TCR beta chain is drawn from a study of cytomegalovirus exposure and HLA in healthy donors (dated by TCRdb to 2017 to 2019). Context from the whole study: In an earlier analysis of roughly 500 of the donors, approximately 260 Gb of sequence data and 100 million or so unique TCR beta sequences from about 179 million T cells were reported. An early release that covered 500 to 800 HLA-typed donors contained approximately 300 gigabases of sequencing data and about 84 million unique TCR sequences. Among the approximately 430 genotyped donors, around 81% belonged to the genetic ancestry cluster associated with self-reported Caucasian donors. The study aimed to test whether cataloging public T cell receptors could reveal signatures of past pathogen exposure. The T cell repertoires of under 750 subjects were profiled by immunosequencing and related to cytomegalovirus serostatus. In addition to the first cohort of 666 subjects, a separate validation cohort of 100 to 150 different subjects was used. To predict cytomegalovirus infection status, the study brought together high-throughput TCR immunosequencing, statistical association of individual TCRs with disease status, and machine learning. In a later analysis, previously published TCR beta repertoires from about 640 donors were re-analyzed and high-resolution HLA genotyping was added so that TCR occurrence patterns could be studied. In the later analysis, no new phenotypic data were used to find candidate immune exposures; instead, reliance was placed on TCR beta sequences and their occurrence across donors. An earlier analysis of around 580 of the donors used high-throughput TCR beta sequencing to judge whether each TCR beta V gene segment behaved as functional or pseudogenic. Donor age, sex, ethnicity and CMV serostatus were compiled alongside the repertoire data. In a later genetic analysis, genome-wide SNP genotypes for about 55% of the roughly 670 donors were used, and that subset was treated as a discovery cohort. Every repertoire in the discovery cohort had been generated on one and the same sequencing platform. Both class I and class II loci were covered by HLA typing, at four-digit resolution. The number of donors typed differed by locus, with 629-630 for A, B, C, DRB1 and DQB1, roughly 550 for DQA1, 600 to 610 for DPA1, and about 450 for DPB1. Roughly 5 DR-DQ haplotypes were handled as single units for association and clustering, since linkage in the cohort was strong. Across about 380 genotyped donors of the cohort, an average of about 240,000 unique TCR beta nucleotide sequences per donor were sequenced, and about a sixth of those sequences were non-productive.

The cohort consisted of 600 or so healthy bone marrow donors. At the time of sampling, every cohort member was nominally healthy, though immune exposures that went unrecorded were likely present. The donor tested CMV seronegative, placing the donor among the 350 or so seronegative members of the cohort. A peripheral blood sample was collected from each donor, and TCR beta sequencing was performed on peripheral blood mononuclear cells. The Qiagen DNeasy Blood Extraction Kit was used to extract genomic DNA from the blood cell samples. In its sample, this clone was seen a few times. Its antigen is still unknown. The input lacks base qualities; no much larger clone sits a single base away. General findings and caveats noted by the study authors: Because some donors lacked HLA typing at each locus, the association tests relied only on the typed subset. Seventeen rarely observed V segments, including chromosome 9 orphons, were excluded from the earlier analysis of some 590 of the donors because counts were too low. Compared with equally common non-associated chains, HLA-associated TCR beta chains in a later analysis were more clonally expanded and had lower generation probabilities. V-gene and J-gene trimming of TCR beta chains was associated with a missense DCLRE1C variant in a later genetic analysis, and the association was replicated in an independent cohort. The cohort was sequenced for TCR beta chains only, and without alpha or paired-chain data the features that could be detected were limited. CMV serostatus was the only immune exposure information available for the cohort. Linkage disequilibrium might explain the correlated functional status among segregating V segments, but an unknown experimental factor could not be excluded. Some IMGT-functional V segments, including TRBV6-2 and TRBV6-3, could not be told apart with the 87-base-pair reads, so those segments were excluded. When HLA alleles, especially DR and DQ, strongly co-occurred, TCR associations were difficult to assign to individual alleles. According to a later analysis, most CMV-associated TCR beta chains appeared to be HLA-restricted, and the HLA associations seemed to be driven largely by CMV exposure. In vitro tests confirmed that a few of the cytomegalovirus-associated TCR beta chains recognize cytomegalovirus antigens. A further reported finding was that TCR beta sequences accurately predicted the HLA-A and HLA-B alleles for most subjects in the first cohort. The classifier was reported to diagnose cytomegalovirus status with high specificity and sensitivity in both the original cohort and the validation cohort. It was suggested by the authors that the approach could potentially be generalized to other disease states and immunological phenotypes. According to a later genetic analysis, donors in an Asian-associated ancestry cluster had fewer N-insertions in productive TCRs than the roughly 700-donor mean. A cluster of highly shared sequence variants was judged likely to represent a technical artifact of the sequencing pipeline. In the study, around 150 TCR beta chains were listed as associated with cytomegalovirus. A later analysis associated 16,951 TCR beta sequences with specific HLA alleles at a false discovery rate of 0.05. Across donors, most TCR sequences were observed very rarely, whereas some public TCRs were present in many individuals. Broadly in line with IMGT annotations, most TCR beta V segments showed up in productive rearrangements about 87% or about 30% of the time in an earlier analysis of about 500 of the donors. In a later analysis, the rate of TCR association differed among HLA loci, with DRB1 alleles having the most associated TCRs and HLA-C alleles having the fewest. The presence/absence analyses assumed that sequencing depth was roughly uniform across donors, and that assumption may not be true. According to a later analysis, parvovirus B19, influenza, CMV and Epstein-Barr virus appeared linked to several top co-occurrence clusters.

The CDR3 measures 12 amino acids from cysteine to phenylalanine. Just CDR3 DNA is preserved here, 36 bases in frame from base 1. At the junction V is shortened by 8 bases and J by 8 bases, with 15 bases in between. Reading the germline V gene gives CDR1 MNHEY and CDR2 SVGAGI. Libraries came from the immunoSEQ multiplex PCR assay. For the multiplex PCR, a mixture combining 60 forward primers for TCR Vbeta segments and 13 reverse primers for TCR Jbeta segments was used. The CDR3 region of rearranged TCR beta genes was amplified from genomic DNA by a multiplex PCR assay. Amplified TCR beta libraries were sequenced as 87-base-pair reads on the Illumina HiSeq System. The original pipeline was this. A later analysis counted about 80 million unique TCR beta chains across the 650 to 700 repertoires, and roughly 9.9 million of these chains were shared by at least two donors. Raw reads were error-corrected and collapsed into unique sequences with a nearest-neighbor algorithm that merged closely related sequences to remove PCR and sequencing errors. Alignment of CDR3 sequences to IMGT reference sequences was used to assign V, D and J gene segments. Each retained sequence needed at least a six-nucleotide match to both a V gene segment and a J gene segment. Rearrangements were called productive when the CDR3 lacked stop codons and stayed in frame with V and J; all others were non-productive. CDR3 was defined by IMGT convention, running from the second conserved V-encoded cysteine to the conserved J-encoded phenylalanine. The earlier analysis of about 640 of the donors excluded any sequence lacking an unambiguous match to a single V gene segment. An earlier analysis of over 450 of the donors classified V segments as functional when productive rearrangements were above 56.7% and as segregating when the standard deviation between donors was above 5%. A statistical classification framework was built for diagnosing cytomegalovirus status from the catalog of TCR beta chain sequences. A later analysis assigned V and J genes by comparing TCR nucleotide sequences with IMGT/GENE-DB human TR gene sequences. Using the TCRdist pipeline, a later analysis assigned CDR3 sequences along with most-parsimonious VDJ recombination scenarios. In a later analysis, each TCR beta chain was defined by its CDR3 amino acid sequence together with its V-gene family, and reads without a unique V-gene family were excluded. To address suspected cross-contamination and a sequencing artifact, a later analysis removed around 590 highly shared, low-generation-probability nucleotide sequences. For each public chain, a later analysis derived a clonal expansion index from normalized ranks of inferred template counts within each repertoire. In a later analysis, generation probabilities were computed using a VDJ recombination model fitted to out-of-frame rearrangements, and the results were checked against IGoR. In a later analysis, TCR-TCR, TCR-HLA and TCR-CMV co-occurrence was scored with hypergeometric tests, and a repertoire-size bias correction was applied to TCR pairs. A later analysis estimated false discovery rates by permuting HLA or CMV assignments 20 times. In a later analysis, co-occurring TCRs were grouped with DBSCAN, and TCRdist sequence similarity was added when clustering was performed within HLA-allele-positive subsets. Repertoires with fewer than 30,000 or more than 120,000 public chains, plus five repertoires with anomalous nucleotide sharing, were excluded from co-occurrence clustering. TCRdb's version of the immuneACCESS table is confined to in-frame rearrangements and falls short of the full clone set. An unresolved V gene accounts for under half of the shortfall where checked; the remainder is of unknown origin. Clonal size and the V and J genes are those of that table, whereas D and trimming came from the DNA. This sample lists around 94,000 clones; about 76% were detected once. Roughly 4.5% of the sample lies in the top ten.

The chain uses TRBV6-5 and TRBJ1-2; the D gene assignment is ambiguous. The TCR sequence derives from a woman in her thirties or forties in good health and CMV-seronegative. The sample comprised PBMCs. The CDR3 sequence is CASRLEVGGYTF. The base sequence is TGTGCCAGCCGACTGGAGGTTGGCGGCTACACCTTC.